The T cell receptor (beta chain) described here comes from a study of cytomegalovirus exposure and HLA in healthy donors. For this clone: Its target is not known.

Germline V gene sequence: CDR1 MNHEY, CDR2 SVGAGI. V lost 2 bases, J lost 2 bases, and 0 bases stayed unmatched. CDR3 size: 14 residues. Broader study findings: CMV serostatus stood as the only immune exposure information on hand.

The PCR had 60 Vbeta and 13 Jbeta primers. Clones were read by immunoSEQ multiplex PCR, and TCRdb kept only the in-frame ones, dropping some. The table shows 150,000 to 200,000 clones, with 68% occurring only once. The V gene is TRBV6-5, the J gene TRBJ1-1; TRBD1 agrees at 9 bases. The specimen sequenced was PBMCs. The TCR was taken from a man aged 50 or older in good health and CMV-seronegative. CDR3 coding DNA: TGTGCCAGCAGTTACACAGGGGGCAACACTGAAGCTTTCTTT. Translated, it gives CASSYTGGNTEAFF.